These 23 T cell receptor beta chains share one sample of origin, sequenced in a study of beta chain features in type 1 diabetes. Expressed TCRB transcripts were sequenced because the entire RNA isolate underwent reverse transcription. Clones were read by immunoSEQ multiplex PCR, and TCRdb kept only the in-frame ones, dropping some. Of 430,000 or so clones in the sample, about an eighth were seen once. Input material: naive CD4+ T cells from blood. The receptor source for this set is a woman in her late teens or twenties in good health.

This clone turned up a few times. The J gene is TRBJ2-1, the V gene TRBV29-1; D ambiguous. Germline V CDR1 and CDR2: SQVTM, ANQGSEA. V was pared by 5 bases and J by 1 base, with 15 bases between. The CDR3 sequence is 15 residues long. The CDR3 nucleotides are TGCAGCGTTCTACCCCAGCTACCGTCCTACAATGAGCAGTTCTTC. It specifies CSVLPQLPSYNEQFF.

J is TRBJ1-4 and V is TRBV6-5; 10 bases fit TRBD1. CDR1 and CDR2 from the germline V gene are MNHEY and SVGAGI. V was pared by 6 bases and J by 8 bases, with 6 bases of the junction left unmatched. This CDR3 is built from 14 residues. The CDR3, as DNA: TGTGCCAGCAGGCGACAGGGGGCTAGGGAAAAACTGTTTTTT. It codes for CASRRQGAREKLFF.

This clone has a handful of counts. This chain connects TRBV28 to TRBJ1-2, with TRBD1 as a possible D gene (5 bases). Germline CDR1 MDHEN, CDR2 SYDVKM. The CDR3 is 14 amino acids. Trimming left V 8 bases short and J 5 bases short, with 18 bases between. The CDR3 nucleotides are TGTGCCAGCCTTTATTCCGGGACGGTATATGGCTACACCTTC. Protein product: CASLYSGTVYGYTF.

This chain links TRBV5-1 with TRBJ2-3; D remains unclear. The germline CDR1 and CDR2 sequences are SGHRS and YFSETQ. The CDR3 sequence is 13 residues long. The germline V and J ends were trimmed by 6 bases and 2 bases, with 10 bases remaining between them. CDR3 sequence reads: CASMAGSTDTQYF. The CDR3 DNA reads TGCGCCAGCATGGCTGGATCCACAGATACGCAGTATTTT.

The rearrangement joins TRBV25-1 to TRBJ1-2; TRBD1 might be the D (5 bases). The germline V and J ends were trimmed by 1 base and 0 bases, with 12 bases remaining between them. Germline V gene sequence: CDR1 MGHDK, CDR2 SYGVNS. The CDR3 loop spans 16 amino acids. CDR3 amino acids: CASSESGAKSNYGYTF. CDR3 nucleotides: TGTGCCAGCAGTGAATCTGGGGCGAAGTCTAACTATGGCTACACCTTC.

Comments on this clone: This may arise from a read error, as a much more abundant clone is one base away. The chain carries TRBV27 and TRBJ2-6; D not resolved. The CDR3 totals 13 residues. V shed 2 bases and J shed 2 bases, with 1 base lying between them. From germline, CDR1 is MNHEY and CDR2 SMNVEV (reference sequence). The CDR3 loop is CASSLTGANVLTF. CDR3 DNA: TGTGCCAGCAGTTTAACTGGGGCCAACGTCCTGACTTTC. The full variable domain, completed using reference TRBV27 and TRBJ2-6, is EAQVTQNPRYLITVTGKKLTVTCSQNMNHEYMSWYRQDPGLGLRQIYYSMNVEVTDKGDVPEGYKVSRKEKRNFPLILESPSPNQTSLYFCASSLTGANVLTFGAGSRLTVL.

This clone was recorded a few times. V usage is TRBV9 and J usage is TRBJ1-2; D gene uncertain. Germline V gives CDR1 SGDLS, CDR2 YYNGEE. V was pared by 2 bases and J by 8 bases, with 13 bases between. This CDR3 has 13 amino acids. The CDR3 DNA follows: TGTGCCAGCAGCGTGATCCCCGGGGAAGGCTACACCTTC. Residues: CASSVIPGEGYTF.

This clone was observed a few times. The chain is built from TRBV12-5 and TRBJ2-5, with D tentatively TRBD2 (6 bases). CDR3 length equals 16 residues. Germline CDR1 reads LGHNT; CDR2 reads FRNRAP. V lost 1 base to trimming and J lost 1 base, with 13 bases between them. CDR3 loop: CASGLGGTGSQETQYF. The CDR3 DNA is TGTGCTAGTGGTTTGGGCGGGACTGGAAGCCAAGAGACCCAGTACTTC.

There are a few counts of this clone. V usage is TRBV11-3 and J usage is TRBJ2-5, with D tentatively TRBD2 (5 bases). V lost 5 bases and J lost 2, with 15 bases in between. This CDR3 is built from 15 residues. CDR1 SGHNT and CDR2 YENEEA come from the germline V gene. This chain's CDR3 is CASSAGLLAQETQYF. In DNA form, the CDR3 reads TGTGCCAGCAGCGCCGGACTTTTGGCGCAAGAGACCCAGTACTTC.

This rearrangement joins TRBV7-2 to TRBJ2-3, with 10 bases fitting TRBD2. The trim removed 7 bases at V and 3 bases at J, leaving 7 bases unmatched. Germline assignment: CDR1 SGHTA and CDR2 FQGNSA. There are 15 residues in the CDR3. This chain's CDR3 is CASTPSGRLTDTQYF. DNA for the CDR3: TGTGCCAGCACCCCTAGCGGGAGACTGACAGATACGCAGTATTTT.

This clone has just a few counts. The V gene is TRBV14, the J gene TRBJ2-3, with a possible D match to TRBD2 (5 bases). This CDR3 is built from 15 residues. Trimming left V 5 bases short and J 1 base short, with 13 bases between. Germline CDR1 reads SGHDN; CDR2 reads FVKESK. This CDR3 is CASSRRGLGTDTQYF. CDR3 bases: TGTGCCAGCAGCAGGAGAGGGCTGGGCACAGATACGCAGTATTTT.

This clone has more than one count but fewer than ten. The chain recombines TRBV29-1 with TRBJ1-1; D may be TRBD1 (5 bases). The germline gives CDR1 SQVTM, CDR2 ANQGSEA. The CDR3 has 13 amino acids. Between the trimmed V and J ends, which lost 4 bases and 0 bases, there was a span of 9 bases. The CDR3 is CSVGGNVNTEAFF. Here the CDR3 DNA reads TGCAGCGTTGGGGGGAATGTGAACACTGAAGCTTTCTTT.

This clone has more than one count but fewer than ten. The V and J genes are TRBV7-2 and TRBJ1-4, with a possible D match to TRBD1 (6 bases). CDR3 size: 14 residues. Trimming pared 4 bases from V and 7 bases from J, leaving 13 bases between. CDR1 is SGHTA and CDR2 is FQGNSA in the germline V gene. This CDR3 is CASSSDRAGEKLFF. As DNA, the CDR3 is TGTGCCAGCAGCTCGGACAGAGCTGGTGAAAAACTGTTTTTT.

This clone was picked up a small number of times. The chain couples TRBV7-9 to TRBJ2-7; 8 nucleotides match TRBD1. CDR3 size: 17 residues. CDR1 and CDR2 (germline): SEHNR, FQNEAQ (reference sequence). V lost 1 base to trimming and J lost 3 bases; unmatched junction nucleotides: 11. For the CDR3, the DNA is TGTGCCAGCAGCTTAGGAGGACAGGGAAGAGGTGGCTACGAGCAGTACGTC. The encoded protein is CASSLGGQGRGGYEQYV.

This clone has only a few counts. This chain links TRBV19 with TRBJ2-5, with D tentatively TRBD2 (7 bases). Trimming cost V 0 bases and J 9 bases, with 23 bases left between them. In germline, CDR1 is LNHDA, CDR2 SQIVND (reference sequence). This CDR3 spans 17 amino acids. CDR3 amino acids: CASSIDLGGGRRASQYF. The CDR3 DNA reads TGTGCCAGTAGTATAGATCTAGGCGGGGGCCGCCGAGCGTCCCAGTACTTC.

The V and J genes are TRBV4-1 and TRBJ1-1; TRBD1 agrees at 9 bases. Germline V gives CDR1 MGHRA, CDR2 YSYEKL. CDR3 length: 15 residues. V lost 6 bases, J lost 1 base, and 6 bases stayed unmatched. CDR3 in amino acids: CASRPRTGENTEAFF. The CDR3 DNA follows: TGCGCCAGCAGACCTAGGACAGGGGAGAACACTGAAGCTTTCTTT.

This sequence joins TRBV9 and TRBJ2-1, with D perhaps given as TRBD1 or TRBD2 (7 bases each). The CDR3 totals 15 residues. Germline V gives CDR1 SGDLS, CDR2 YYNGEE. Between the trimmed V and J ends, which lost 6 bases and 1 base, there was a span of 14 bases. CDR3 nucleotides: TGTGCCAGCACGGGGGGACAGAGGTCCTACAATGAGCAGTTCTTC. As protein: CASTGGQRSYNEQFF.

A few counts support this clone. The chain combines TRBV5-1 with TRBJ2-1; 9 positions match TRBD1. The germline V gene encodes CDR1 SGHRS and CDR2 YFSETQ. Trimming at V came to 1 base and at J to 10 bases, leaving 9 bases not matched to a gene. The CDR3 extends over 15 amino acids. The CDR3 loop reads CASSLRDRDVREQFF. CDR3 nucleotide sequence: TGCGCCAGCAGCTTGAGGGACAGGGATGTCAGGGAGCAGTTCTTC.

This sequence joins TRBV7-2 and TRBJ2-3, with no clear D. CDR1 SGHTA and CDR2 FQGNSA come from the germline V gene. The V end was cut by 5 bases, the J end by 2 bases, with 11 bases between. This CDR3 spans 14 amino acids. DNA for the CDR3: TGTGCCAGCAGCCTTTCGGGCCACACAGATACGCAGTATTTT. Translation: CASSLSGHTDTQYF.

This clone was found a few times. The gene calls are TRBV20-1 and TRBJ2-3, with D perhaps TRBD1 (5 bases). The V end was cut by 1 base, the J end by 10 bases, with 9 bases between. The CDR3 runs 11 residues. Germline CDR1 DFQATT, CDR2 SNEGSKA (reference sequence). The CDR3 DNA reads TGCAGTGCTAGAGTTGGGGCGGCGCAGTATTTT. This translates into CSARVGAAQYF.

This clone was found a few times. This chain uses TRBV4-3 with TRBJ1-2; the D is unclear. V was pared by 7 bases and J by 8 bases, with 17 bases between. CDR1 LGHNA and CDR2 YSLEER come from the germline V gene. The CDR3 spans 13 residues. This CDR3 is CASTQRVGSGYTF. The CDR3 DNA is TGCGCCAGCACCCAGCGGGTGGGGAGCGGCTACACCTTC.

The chain links TRBV19 to TRBJ2-1; D ambiguous. The germline V and J ends were trimmed by 3 bases and 4 bases, with 13 bases remaining between them. Germline loops: CDR1 LNHDA, CDR2 SQIVND (reference sequence). This CDR3 has 15 amino acids. The CDR3 coding sequence is TGTGCCAGTAGTATGCAGACGCTGATTTACAATGAGCAGTTCTTC. Protein sequence: CASSMQTLIYNEQFF.

This clone was observed a handful of times. The chain joins TRBV7-2 to TRBJ2-1; D gene ambiguous. The CDR3 totals 11 residues. Germline V gene sequence: CDR1 SGHTA, CDR2 FQGNSA. The V end lost 5 bases, the J end lost 9 bases, and 8 bases lay between the germline ends. CDR3 sequence reads: CASSPLREQFF. The CDR3 DNA reads as TGTGCCAGCAGCCCACTACGTGAGCAGTTCTTC.